The present T cell receptor beta chain was sequenced within a study of blood T cell repertoires in COVID-19 (dated by TCRdb to about 2020). Regarding the study in general: The collaborator samples originated in the United States, Italy and Spain and spanned the acute and convalescent phases of COVID-19. The material from the prospective study consisted of cDNA or gDNA derived from T cells, B-cell-depleted T cells, or PBMCs. Deeply sampled blood TCRbeta repertoires from subjects exposed to, actively infected with, or recovered from COVID-19 were included in the dataset. The repertoires were released in a freely available public database intended as a resource for research on the immune response to SARS-CoV-2. Samples were obtained from the ongoing ImmuneRACE study (first 160 participants) and from about 1,300 subjects provided by 6 global collaborators. Sample metadata almost always included a de-identified subject ID, COVID-19 status, age in years and sex. Where available, HLA class I and class II types were obtained from metadata supplied by the sample provider rather than from assay-based typing.

Enrolling through a virtual design, the prospective study's participants ranged in age from roughly 18 to 95 years and lived across around 25 United States geographic areas. In the prospective study, participants were assigned to cohorts based on the clinical history participants reported in a screening survey and a study questionnaire. Exposed participants had been in contact, within 2 weeks of entering the study, with a person who had a PCR-confirmed or clinician-diagnosed case of COVID-19. In the prospective study, whole blood, serum and a nasopharyngeal or oropharyngeal swab were collected from each participant by mobile phlebotomists. Additional blood draws and questionnaires over a 2-month period could optionally be provided by prospective study participants. Blood samples from the prospective study were shipped frozen or at room temperature prior to DNA extraction. Overall results and qualifications from the work: How much clinical and demographic metadata was included differed by source and by participant, and the metadata was provided uncurated.

Worth noting for this clone: Its antigen remains undetermined. One base away there is no much larger clone; base qualities are not given. Other DNA variants within this sample encode the same CDR3.

V has 9 bases trimmed and J has 0 bases trimmed; junction bases matching no gene number 3. The CDR3, cysteine through phenylalanine, is 14 amino acids long. CDR3 DNA only is kept here, 42 bases in frame from base 1. Via the germline V gene, CDR1 is SNHLY and CDR2 FYNNEI. TCRbeta CDR3 regions were amplified from genomic DNA by means of the immunoSEQ Assay, a bias-controlled multiplex PCR. Regarding the original processing steps: Within the assay, amplification of reference gene primers was used to estimate how many nucleated cells each sample contained. To quantify the absolute abundance of each unique TCRbeta CDR3 rearrangement, sequence reads were collapsed and filtered. For each sample, productive Simpson clonality was calculated by taking the square root of Simpson's diversity index across productive rearrangements. TCRdb stores this immuneACCESS table with in-frame sequences only. Part of the clones is absent; in the studies checked, under half of the shortfall reflects unresolved V genes, and no reason is known for the rest. The V and J calls and clone size were taken over from that table, and D and trimming were inferred from the DNA. The sample table holds about 270,000 clones, of which 75% to 95% were seen once. 2.5% to 3% of the sample goes to the ten largest clones.

Source material: PBMCs or T cells enriched from blood (not recorded which). The sequence was obtained from a man aged 35 to 55 who had been exposed to COVID-19. The chain joins TRBV2 to TRBJ2-3, with 10 central nucleotides matching TRBD2. The CDR3 has the sequence CARGLAASTDTQYF. The sequenced DNA: TGTGCCAGAGGACTAGCGGCGAGCACAGATACGCAGTATTTT.